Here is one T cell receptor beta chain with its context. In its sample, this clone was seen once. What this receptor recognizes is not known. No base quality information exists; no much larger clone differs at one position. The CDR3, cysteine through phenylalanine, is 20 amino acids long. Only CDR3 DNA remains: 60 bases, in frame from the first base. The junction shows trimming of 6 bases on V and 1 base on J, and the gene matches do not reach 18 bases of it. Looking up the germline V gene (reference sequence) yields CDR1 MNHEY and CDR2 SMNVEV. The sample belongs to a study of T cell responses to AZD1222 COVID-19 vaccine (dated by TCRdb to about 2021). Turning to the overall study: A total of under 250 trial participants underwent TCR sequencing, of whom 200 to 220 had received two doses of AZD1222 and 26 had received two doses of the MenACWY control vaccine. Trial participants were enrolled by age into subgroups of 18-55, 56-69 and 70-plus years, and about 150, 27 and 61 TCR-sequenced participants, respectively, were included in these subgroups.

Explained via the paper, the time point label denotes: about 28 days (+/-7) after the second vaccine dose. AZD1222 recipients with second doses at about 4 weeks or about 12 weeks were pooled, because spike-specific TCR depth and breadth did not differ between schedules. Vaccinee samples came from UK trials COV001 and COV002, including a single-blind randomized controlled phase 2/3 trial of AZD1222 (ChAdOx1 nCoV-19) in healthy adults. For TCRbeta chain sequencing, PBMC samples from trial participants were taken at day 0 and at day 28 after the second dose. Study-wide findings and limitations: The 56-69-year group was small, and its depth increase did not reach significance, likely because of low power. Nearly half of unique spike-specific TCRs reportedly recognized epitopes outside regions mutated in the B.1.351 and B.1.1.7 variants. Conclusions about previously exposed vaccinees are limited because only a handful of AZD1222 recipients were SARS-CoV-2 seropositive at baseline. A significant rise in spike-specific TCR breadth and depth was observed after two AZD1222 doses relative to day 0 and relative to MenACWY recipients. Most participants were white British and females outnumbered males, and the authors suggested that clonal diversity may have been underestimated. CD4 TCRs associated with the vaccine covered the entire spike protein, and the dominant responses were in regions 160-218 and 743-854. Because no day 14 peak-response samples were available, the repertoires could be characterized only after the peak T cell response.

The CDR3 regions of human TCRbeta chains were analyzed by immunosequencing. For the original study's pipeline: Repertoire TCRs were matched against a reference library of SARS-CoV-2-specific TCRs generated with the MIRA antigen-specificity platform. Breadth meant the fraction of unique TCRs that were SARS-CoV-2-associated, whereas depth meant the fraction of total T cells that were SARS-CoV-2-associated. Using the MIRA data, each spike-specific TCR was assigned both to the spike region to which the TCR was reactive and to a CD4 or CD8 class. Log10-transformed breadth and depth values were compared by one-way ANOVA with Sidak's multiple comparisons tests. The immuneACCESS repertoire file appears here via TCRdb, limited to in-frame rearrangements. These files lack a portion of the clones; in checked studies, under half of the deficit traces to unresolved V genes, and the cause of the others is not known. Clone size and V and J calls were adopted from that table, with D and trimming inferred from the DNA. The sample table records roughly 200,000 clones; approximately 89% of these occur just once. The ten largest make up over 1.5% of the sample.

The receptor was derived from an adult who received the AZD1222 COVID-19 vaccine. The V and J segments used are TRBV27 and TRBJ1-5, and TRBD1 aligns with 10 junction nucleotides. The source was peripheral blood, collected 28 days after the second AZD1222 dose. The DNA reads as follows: TGTGCCAGCAGCTCCGGGACAGGGGCCTACCCGGTGGGAAGCAATCAGCCCCAGCATTTT. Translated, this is CASSSGTGAYPVGSNQPQHF.